In its sample, the clone carrying this T cell receptor beta chain was seen many times. Its antigen remains unidentified. TCRdb re-called the PCR reads with MiXCR, one entry per CDR3 protein. Among about 640,000 distinct CDR3 sequences listed, 20% were seen once. Using a CD8+CD4-CCR7+CD45RA+ phenotype, naive CD8 T cells were sorted. These data originate in a study of molecular identifiers for immune sequencing clone quantification. The V end was cut by 6 bases, the J end by 2 bases, with 13 bases between. CDR1 is DFQATT, CDR2 SNEGSKA, per germline (reference sequence). The CDR3 sequence is 13 residues long. Findings and limits, study-wide: Effector cells had over 97% of their molecules in clones above 20 RNA copies, while naive cells had under 1%. Should identical TCR molecules share a barcode, the sizes of highly expanded clones could be underestimated.

The V gene is TRBV20-1, the J gene TRBJ2-5; D is ambiguous. The origin of this receptor is a human donor in good health. Some libraries in this study had Jurkat cell RNA spiked in. The specimen sequenced was naive CD8+ T cells from blood, with Jurkat cell RNA spiked in. Subset defined: FACS-sorted CD8+CD4-CCR7+CD45RA+ naive T cells. Written as DNA, the CDR3 is TGCAGTGCCGACAAGACTGAACAAGAGACCCAGTACTTC. Residues: CSADKTEQETQYF.